This T cell receptor beta chain was sequenced in a study of T cell responses to AZD1222 COVID-19 vaccine. The V gene's germline CDR1 is SEHNR and CDR2 FQNEAQ (reference sequence). With 2 bases removed from V and 7 bases from J, the gap between germline ends came to 12 bases. The CDR3 length is 13 residues. Notes on the study in general: Donors, mostly white British, included more females; clonal diversity was possibly underestimated. No repertoire was sampled before or during the peak T cell response, only after it. A rise in Spike-specific TCR breadth and depth followed two AZD1222 doses.

Clones were read by immunoSEQ multiplex PCR, and TCRdb kept only the in-frame ones, dropping some. The table shows 160,000 or so clones, with roughly 90% occurring only once. For this clone: Antigen: not known.

The receptor was derived from an adult who received the AZD1222 COVID-19 vaccine. The sample consisted of peripheral blood, taken 28 days after the second AZD1222 dose. This chain uses TRBV7-9 with TRBJ2-7, with D possibly matching TRBD1 (5 bases). The CDR3 loop is CASSLNRGGEQYF. Written as DNA, the CDR3 is TGTGCCAGCAGCTTAAATAGGGGTGGTGAGCAGTACTTC.